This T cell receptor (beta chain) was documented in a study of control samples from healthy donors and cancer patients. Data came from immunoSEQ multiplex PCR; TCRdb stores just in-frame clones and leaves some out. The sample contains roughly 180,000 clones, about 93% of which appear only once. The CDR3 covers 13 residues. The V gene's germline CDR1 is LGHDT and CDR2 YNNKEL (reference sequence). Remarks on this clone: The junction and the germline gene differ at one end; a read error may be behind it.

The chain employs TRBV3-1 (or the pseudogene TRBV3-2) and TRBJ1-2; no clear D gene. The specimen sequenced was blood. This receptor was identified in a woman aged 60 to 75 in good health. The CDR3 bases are TGTGCCAGCAGCGAAGACCAAAGGGATGGCTACACCTTC. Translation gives CASSEDQRDGYTF.